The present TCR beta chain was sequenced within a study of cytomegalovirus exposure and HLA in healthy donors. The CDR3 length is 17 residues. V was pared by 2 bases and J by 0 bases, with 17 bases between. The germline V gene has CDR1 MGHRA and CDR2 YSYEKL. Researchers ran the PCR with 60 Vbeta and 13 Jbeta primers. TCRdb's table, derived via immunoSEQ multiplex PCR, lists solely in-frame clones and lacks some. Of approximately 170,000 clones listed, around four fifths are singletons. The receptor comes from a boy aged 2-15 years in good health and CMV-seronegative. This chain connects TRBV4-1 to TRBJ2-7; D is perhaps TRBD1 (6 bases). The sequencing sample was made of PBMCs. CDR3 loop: CASSQKIKGQISYEQYF. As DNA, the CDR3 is TGCGCCAGCAGCCAAAAAATCAAAGGACAGATCTCCTACGAGCAGTACTTC.